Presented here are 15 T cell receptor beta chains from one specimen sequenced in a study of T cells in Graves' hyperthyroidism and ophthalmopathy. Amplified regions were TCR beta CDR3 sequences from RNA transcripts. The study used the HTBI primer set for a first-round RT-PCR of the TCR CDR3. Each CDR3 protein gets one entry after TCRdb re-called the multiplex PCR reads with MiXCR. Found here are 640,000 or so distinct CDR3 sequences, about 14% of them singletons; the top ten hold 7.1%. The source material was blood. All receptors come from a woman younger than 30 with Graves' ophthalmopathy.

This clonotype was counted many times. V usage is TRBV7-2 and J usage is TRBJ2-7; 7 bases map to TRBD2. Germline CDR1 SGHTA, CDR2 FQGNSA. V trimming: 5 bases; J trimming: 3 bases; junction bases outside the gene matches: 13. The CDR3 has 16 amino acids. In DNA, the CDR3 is TGTGCCAGCAGCCCCCCCTCGGCGGGAGAGGACTACGAGCAGTACTTC. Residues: CASSPPSAGEDYEQYF.

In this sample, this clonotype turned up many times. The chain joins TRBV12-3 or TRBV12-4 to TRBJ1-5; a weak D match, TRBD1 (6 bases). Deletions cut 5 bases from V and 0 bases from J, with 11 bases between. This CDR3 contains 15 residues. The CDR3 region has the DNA TGTGCCAGCAGTGACCAGGGGAGTAGCAATCAGCCCCAGCATTTT. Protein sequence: CASSDQGSSNQPQHF.

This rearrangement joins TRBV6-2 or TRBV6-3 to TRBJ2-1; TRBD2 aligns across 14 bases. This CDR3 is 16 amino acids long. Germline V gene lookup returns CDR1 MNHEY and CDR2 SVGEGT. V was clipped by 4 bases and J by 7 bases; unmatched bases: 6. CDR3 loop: CASSLGLAGVRNEQFF. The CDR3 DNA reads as TGTGCCAGCAGTTTGGGACTAGCGGGAGTTCGGAATGAGCAGTTCTTC.

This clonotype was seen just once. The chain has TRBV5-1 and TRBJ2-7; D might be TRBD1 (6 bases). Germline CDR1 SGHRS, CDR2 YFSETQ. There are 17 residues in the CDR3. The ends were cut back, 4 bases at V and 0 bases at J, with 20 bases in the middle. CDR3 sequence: CASSPTSRGGSSYEQYF. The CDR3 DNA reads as TGCGCCAGCAGCCCTACTTCCAGGGGTGGGTCCTCCTACGAGCAGTACTTC.

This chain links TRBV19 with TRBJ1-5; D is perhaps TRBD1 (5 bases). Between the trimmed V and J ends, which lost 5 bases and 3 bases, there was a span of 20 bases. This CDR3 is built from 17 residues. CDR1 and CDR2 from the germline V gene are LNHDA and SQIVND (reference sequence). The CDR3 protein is CASSLSTARPANQPQHF. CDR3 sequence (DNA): TGTGCCAGTAGTCTGTCGACAGCCCGCCCCGCCAATCAGCCCCAGCATTTT. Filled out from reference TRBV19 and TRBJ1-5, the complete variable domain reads DGGITQSPKYLFRKEGQNVTLSCEQNLNHDAMYWYRQDPGQGLRLIYYSQIVNDFQKGDIAEGYSVSREKKESFPLTVTSAQKNPTAFYLCASSLSTARPANQPQHFGDGTRLSIL.

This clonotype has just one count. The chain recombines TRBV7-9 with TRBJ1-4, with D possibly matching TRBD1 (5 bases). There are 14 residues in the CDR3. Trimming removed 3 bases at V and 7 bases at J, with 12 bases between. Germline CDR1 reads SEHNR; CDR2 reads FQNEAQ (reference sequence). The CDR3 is CASSFEGRVEKLFF. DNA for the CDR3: TGTGCCAGCAGCTTCGAGGGGCGCGTTGAAAAACTGTTTTTT.

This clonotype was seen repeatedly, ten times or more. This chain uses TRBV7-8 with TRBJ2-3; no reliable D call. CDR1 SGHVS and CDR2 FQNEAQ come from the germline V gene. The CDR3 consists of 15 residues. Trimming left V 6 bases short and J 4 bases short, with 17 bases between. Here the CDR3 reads CASSPLSPIADTQYF. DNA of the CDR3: TGTGCCAGCAGTCCACTATCACCAATCGCAGATACGCAGTATTTT. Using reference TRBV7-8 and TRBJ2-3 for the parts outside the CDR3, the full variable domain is GAGVSQSPRYKVAKRGQDVALRCDPISGHVSLFWYQQALGQGPEFLTYFQNEAQLDKSGLPSDRFFAERPEGSVSTLKIQRTQQEDSAVYLCASSPLSPIADTQYFGPGTRLTVL.

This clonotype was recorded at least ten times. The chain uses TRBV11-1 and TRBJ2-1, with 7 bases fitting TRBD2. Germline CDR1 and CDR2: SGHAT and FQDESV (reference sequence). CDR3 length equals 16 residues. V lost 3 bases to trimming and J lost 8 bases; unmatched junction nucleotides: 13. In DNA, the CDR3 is TGTGCCAGCAGCTTGGACTGGGAGGGAACACACGATGAGCAGTTCTTC. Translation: CASSLDWEGTHDEQFF.

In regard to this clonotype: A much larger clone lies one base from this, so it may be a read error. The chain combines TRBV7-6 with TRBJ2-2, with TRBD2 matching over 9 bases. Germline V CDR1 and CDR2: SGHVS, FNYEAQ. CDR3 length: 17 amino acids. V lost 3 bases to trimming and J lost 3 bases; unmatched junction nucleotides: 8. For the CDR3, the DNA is TGTGCCAGCAGCTTTAATCGACTAGCGGTGGACACCGGGGAGCTGTTTTTT. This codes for CASSFNRLAVDTGELFF.

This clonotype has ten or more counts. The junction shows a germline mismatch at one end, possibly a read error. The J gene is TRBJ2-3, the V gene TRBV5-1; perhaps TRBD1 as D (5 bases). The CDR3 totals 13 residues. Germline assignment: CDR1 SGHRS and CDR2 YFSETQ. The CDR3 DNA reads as TGTGCCAGCAGCTTAGCAGGGCCAGATACGCAGTATTTT. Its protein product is CASSLAGPDTQYF.

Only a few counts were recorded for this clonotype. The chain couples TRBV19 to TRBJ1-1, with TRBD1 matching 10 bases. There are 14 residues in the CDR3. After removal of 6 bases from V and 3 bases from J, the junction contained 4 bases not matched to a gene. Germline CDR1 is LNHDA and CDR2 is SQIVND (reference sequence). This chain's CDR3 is CASRTGGADTEAFF. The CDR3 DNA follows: TGTGCCAGTAGGACAGGGGGCGCGGACACTGAAGCTTTCTTT.

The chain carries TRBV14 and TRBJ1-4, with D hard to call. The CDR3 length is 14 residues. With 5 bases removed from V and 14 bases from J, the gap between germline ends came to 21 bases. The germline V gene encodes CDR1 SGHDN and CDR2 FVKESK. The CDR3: CASSTDPWGDGLFF. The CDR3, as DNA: TGTGCCAGCAGCACCGACCCATGGGGAGATGGTCTGTTTTTT.

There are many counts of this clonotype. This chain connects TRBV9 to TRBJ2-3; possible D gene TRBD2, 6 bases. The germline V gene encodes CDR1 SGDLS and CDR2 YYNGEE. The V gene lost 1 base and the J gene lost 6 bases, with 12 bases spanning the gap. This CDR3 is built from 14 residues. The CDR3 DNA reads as TGTGCCAGCAGCGTATTTCCAGGGAGGGATACGCAGTATTTT. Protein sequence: CASSVFPGRDTQYF.

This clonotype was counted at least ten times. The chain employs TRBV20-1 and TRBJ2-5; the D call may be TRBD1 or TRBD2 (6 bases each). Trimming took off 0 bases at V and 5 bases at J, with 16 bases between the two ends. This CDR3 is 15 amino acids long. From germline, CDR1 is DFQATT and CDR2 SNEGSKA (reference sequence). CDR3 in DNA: TGCAGTGCTAGAGATCCGGGGGCCACGAGGGAGACCCAGTACTTC. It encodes CSARDPGATRETQYF.

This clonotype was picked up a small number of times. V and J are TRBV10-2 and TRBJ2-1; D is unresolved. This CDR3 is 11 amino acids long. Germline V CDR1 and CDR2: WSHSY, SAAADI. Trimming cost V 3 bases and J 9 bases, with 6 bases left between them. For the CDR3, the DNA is TGCGCCAGCAGTGACTGGGGTGAGCAGTTCTTC. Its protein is CASSDWGEQFF.